The 17 T cell receptor beta chains reported below all come from one sample, sequenced in a study of shared clonotypes between healthy human individuals. TCRdb's copy holds only in-frame clones and misses some; the assay was immunoSEQ multiplex PCR. The profile shows over 2 million clones, just under 95% of them singletons. Material for sequencing was naive CD4+ T cells from PBMCs. Subset denoted: CD45RA+ positively selected. The origin of the receptors is a young man in good health. Some clones in this sample may be carry-over from other donors' samples.

This clone was picked up one time. The V call is TRBV7-3, the J call TRBJ1-5; D gene uncertain. This CDR3 spans 13 amino acids. The V and J ends lost 1 base and 7 bases respectively, with 8 bases between them. Germline-derived CDR1 and CDR2 are SGHTA and FQGTGA. The CDR3 DNA follows: TGTGCCAGCAGCTTAAGGATGGGACAGCCCCAGCATTTT. Translating gives CASSLRMGQPQHF.

The chain couples TRBV28 to TRBJ2-3, with 8 bases matching TRBD2. J gave up 2 bases and V 7 bases, and 8 bases lay outside the gene matches. CDR3 length: 15 amino acids. Germline lookup yields CDR1 MDHEN and CDR2 SYDVKM. The CDR3 loop is CASTATGGPTDTQYF. The DNA for the CDR3 is TGTGCCAGCACCGCAACGGGGGGGCCCACAGATACGCAGTATTTT. Full variable domain (remainder filled in from reference TRBV28 and TRBJ2-3): DVKVTQSSRYLVKRTGEKVFLECVQDMDHENMFWYRQDPGLGLRLIYFSYDVKMKEKGDIPEGYSVSREKKERFSLILESASTNQTSMYLCASTATGGPTDTQYFGPGTRLTVL.

J is TRBJ1-2 and V is TRBV27, with D possibly matching TRBD1 (5 bases). The germline V gene encodes CDR1 MNHEY and CDR2 SMNVEV (reference sequence). This CDR3 has 15 residues. V shed 3 bases and J shed 4 bases, with 15 bases lying between them. The CDR3 loop reads CASSFVSGRTYGYTF. The DNA of the CDR3 is TGTGCCAGCAGTTTTGTGTCAGGGCGTACCTATGGCTACACCTTC.

V gene TRBV7-2 combines with J gene TRBJ1-2; maybe TRBD1 (6 bases). Per the germline V gene, CDR1 is SGHTA and CDR2 is FQGNSA. Deletions cut 5 bases from V and 2 bases from J, with 15 bases between. The CDR3 totals 15 residues. This CDR3 reads CASSRAAGENYGYTF. DNA of the CDR3: TGTGCCAGCAGCCGCGCGGCAGGGGAGAACTATGGCTACACCTTC.

V and J are TRBV7-9 and TRBJ2-7; 8 nucleotides line up with TRBD2. In germline, CDR1 is SEHNR, CDR2 FQNEAQ (reference sequence). V shed 1 base and J 2 bases; nucleotides not matched to a gene: 4. The CDR3 is made up of 15 amino acids. CDR3 DNA: TGTGCCAGCAGCTTAGTGGGTAGCGGGGCCTACGAGCAGTACTTC. Translation: CASSLVGSGAYEQYF.

The chain employs TRBV28 and TRBJ1-2, with D hard to call. Germline V gene lookup returns CDR1 MDHEN and CDR2 SYDVKM. There are 15 residues in the CDR3. The V end was cut by 2 bases, the J end by 4 bases, with 14 bases between. CDR3 loop: CASSLSGRLAYGYTF. CDR3 nucleotide sequence: TGTGCCAGCAGTTTAAGTGGTCGACTAGCCTATGGCTACACCTTC.

This clone was seen just once. The chain combines TRBV5-1 with TRBJ2-1; 8 bases map to TRBD2. V was pared by 1 base and J by 4 bases, with 4 bases of the junction left unmatched. This CDR3 is built from 15 residues. Per the germline V gene, CDR1 is SGHRS and CDR2 is YFSETQ. The CDR3 coding sequence is TGCGCCAGCAGCTTGCAAGCGGGGGATTACAATGAGCAGTTCTTC. The encoded protein is CASSLQAGDYNEQFF.

The J gene is TRBJ2-1, the V gene TRBV9; no clear D gene. Trimming shortened V by 3 bases and J by 3 bases, and 13 bases separated the two germline ends. This CDR3 has 15 amino acids. Germline CDR1 SGDLS, CDR2 YYNGEE. The chain's CDR3 is CASSEAGAGYNEQFF. CDR3 DNA sequence: TGTGCCAGCAGCGAGGCAGGAGCCGGCTACAATGAGCAGTTCTTC.

The chain employs TRBV5-1 and TRBJ2-1; TRBD2 agrees at 9 bases. The J segment lost 12 bases and the V segment lost 5 bases, leaving 15 bases of the junction unmatched. Germline V gene lookup returns CDR1 SGHRS and CDR2 YFSETQ. This CDR3 has 15 residues. CDR3: CASSSGSGGNGVQFF. The CDR3 nucleotides read TGCGCCAGCAGTTCAGGTAGCGGGGGCAATGGTGTGCAGTTCTTC. The variable domain in full, with the rest retrieved from reference TRBV5-1 and TRBJ2-1, is KAGVTQTPRYLIKTRGQQVTLSCSPISGHRSVSWYQQTPGQGLQFLFEYFSETQRNKGNFPGRFSGRQFSNSRSEMNVSTLELGDSALYLCASSSGSGGNGVQFFGPGTRLTVL.

V is TRBV19 and J is TRBJ1-3, with TRBD1 matching 8 bases. The junction had 5 bases not matched to a gene; V was cut back by 7 bases and J by 3 bases. Germline values: CDR1 LNHDA, CDR2 SQIVND (reference sequence). There are 14 residues in the CDR3. The CDR3 coding sequence is TGTGCCAGTACCCAGGGGGCGGATGGAAACACCATATATTTT. Translating it yields CASTQGADGNTIYF.

The chain carries TRBV29-1 and TRBJ2-3; 10 positions agree with TRBD2. The CDR3 consists of 14 residues. V lost 8 bases to trimming and J lost 2 bases; unmatched junction nucleotides: 7. The germline V gene encodes CDR1 SQVTM and CDR2 ANQGSEA. CDR3 in amino acids: CSLYGLADTDTQYF. The CDR3 nucleotides are TGCAGCCTATACGGACTAGCGGACACAGATACGCAGTATTTT.

The chain couples TRBV12-5 to TRBJ2-3; possibly TRBD1 for D (5 bases). This CDR3 is built from 18 residues. The V end lost 2 bases, the J end lost 0 bases, and 18 bases lay between the germline ends. Germline V lookup: CDR1 LGHNT, CDR2 FRNRAP. CDR3 in amino acids: CASGLRPRDGRSTDTQYF. In DNA, the CDR3 is TGTGCTAGTGGTTTGAGACCCAGGGATGGGCGGAGCACAGATACGCAGTATTTT.

The CDR3 nucleotides read TGTGCCAGCAGCTTGGGGCCGTTAGCGGGAGCGGGGACAGATACGCAGTATTTT. Translating it yields CASSLGPLAGAGTDTQYF. V and J are TRBV5-4 and TRBJ2-3, with 9 bases identical to TRBD2. Germline V lookup: CDR1 SGHNT, CDR2 YYREEE (reference sequence). Trimming removed 0 bases from V and 3 bases from J; junction bases left unmatched: 11. The CDR3 sequence is 18 residues long.

This chain joins TRBV7-8 and TRBJ1-1; D is uncertain. Trimming left V 5 bases short and J 1 base short, with 11 bases between. The CDR3 length is 14 residues. CDR1 and CDR2 (germline): SGHVS, FQNEAQ. The CDR3 bases are TGTGCCAGCAGCCTTAGAGCTACGAACACTGAAGCTTTCTTT. The encoded protein is CASSLRATNTEAFF.

This chain connects TRBV7-9 to TRBJ2-5; tentatively, D is TRBD1 (5 bases). From germline, CDR1 is SEHNR and CDR2 FQNEAQ (reference sequence). V lost 6 bases and J 7 bases, leaving 18 bases between the germline ends. This CDR3 comprises 14 residues. The CDR3 coding sequence is TGTGCCAGCAGGAATCTGGACAATTTCGGGACCCAGTACTTC. It translates to CASRNLDNFGTQYF.

This clone was found once. V and J are TRBV7-2 and TRBJ1-6, with a weak D call TRBD1 (6 bases). Trimming pared 0 bases from V and 7 bases from J, leaving 10 bases between. Germline loops: CDR1 SGHTA, CDR2 FQGNSA. There are 15 residues in the CDR3. This CDR3 is CASSLAQGHNSPLHF. In nucleotides, the CDR3 is TGTGCCAGCAGCTTAGCGCAGGGGCACAATTCACCCCTCCACTTT.

The chain uses TRBV19 and TRBJ1-2; no clear D gene. This CDR3 has 11 amino acids. Trimming cost V 6 bases and J 8 bases, with 10 bases left between them. Germline loops: CDR1 LNHDA, CDR2 SQIVND (reference sequence). The CDR3, as DNA: TGTGCCAGTAGGGACTCCACCGGCTACACCTTC. This codes for CASRDSTGYTF.